The T cell receptor beta chain described here comes from a study of control samples from healthy donors and cancer patients. Data came from immunoSEQ multiplex PCR; TCRdb stores just in-frame clones and leaves some out. The sample lists some 160,000 clones; around 90% were seen once. The CDR3 runs to 11 residues. Per germline, CDR1 MNHEY and CDR2 SMNVEV (reference sequence). The germline V and J ends were trimmed by 4 bases and 2 bases, with 3 bases remaining between them. This receptor was identified in a man aged 30 to 45 in good health. The sequenced material came from blood. This chain connects TRBV27 to TRBJ2-7, with D unresolved. CDR3: CASSSAYEQYF. The CDR3 DNA sequence: TGTGCCAGCAGTTCAGCCTACGAGCAGTACTTC.